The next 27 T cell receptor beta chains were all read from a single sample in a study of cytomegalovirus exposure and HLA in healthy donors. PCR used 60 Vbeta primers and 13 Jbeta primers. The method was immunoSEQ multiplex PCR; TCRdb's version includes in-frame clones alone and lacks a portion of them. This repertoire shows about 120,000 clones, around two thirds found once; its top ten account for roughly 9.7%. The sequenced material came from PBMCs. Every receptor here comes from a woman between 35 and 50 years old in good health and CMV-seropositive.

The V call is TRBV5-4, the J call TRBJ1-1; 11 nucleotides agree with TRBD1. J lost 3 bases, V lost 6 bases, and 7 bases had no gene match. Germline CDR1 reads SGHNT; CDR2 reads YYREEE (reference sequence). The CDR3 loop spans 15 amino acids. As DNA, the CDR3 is TGTGCCAGCACCCCGGACAGGGGGCCTCACACTGAAGCTTTCTTT. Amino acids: CASTPDRGPHTEAFF.

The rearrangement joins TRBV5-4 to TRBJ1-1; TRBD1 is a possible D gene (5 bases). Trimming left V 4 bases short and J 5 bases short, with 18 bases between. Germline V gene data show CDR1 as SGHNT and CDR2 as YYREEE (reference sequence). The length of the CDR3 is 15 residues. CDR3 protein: CASSPSQGVNTEAFF. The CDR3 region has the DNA TGTGCCAGCAGCCCAAGCCAAGGGGTAAATACTGAAGCTTTCTTT.

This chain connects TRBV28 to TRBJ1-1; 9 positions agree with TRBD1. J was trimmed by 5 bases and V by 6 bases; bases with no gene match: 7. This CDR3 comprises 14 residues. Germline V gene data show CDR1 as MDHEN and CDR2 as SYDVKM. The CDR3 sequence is CASSWPGQGTEAFF. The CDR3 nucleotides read TGTGCCAGCAGCTGGCCGGGACAGGGTACTGAAGCTTTCTTT. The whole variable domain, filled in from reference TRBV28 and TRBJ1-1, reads DVKVTQSSRYLVKRTGEKVFLECVQDMDHENMFWYRQDPGLGLRLIYFSYDVKMKEKGDIPEGYSVSREKKERFSLILESASTNQTSMYLCASSWPGQGTEAFFGQGTRLTVV.

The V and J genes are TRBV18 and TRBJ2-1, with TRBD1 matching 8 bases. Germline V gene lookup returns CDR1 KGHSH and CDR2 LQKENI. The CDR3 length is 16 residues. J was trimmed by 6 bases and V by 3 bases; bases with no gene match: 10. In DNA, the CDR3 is TGTGCCAGCTCACCGGTCAGGGGACAGGCAAGCAATGAGCAGTTCTTC. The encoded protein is CASSPVRGQASNEQFF.

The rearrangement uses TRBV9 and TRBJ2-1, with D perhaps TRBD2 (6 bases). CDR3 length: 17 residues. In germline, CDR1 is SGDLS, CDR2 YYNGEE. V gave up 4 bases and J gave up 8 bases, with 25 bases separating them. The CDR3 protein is CASSPQTGEAGWYEQFF. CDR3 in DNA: TGTGCCAGCAGCCCTCAGACGGGGGAGGCGGGGTGGTATGAGCAGTTCTTC.

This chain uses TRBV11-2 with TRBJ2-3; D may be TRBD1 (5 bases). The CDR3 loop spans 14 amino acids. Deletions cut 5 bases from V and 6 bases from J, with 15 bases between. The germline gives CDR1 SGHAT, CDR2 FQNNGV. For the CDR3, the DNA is TGTGCCAGCAGCCCCAACGTAGCAGGGGATACGCAGTATTTT. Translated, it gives CASSPNVAGDTQYF.

CDR3 in DNA: TGTGCCAGCAGCGTACAATCCCGGGCGGGTGAAAAACTGTTTTTT. Protein sequence: CASSVQSRAGEKLFF. The V and J genes are TRBV7-2 and TRBJ1-4, with D unresolved. CDR1 and CDR2 (germline): SGHTA, FQGNSA. Trimming stripped 5 bases from V and 7 bases from J, with 17 bases between. CDR3 size: 15 residues.

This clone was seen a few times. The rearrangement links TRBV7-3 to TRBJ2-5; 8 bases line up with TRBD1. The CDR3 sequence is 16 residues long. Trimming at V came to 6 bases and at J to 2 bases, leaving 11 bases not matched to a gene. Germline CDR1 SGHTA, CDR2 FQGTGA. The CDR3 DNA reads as TGTGCCAGCAGTCGAAACGGACAGGGAATTCAAGAGACCCAGTACTTC. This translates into CASSRNGQGIQETQYF. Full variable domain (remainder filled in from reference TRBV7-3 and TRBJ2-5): GAGVSQTPSNKVTEKGKYVELRCDPISGHTALYWYRQSLGQGPEFLIYFQGTGAADDSGLPNDRFFAVRPEGSVSTLKIQRTERGDSAVYLCASSRNGQGIQETQYFGPGTRLLVL.

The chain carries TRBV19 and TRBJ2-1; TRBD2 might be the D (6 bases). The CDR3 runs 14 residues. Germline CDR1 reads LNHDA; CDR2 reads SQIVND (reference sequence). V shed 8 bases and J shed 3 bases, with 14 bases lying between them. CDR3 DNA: TGTGCCAGTTCAGGAGGGAGAAGCTACAATGAGCAGTTCTTC. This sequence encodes CASSGGRSYNEQFF.

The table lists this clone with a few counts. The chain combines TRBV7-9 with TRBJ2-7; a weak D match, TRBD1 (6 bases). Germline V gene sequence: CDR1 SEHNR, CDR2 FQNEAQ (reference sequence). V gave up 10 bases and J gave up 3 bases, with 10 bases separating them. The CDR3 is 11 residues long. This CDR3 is CAIQGIYEQYF. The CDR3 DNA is TGTGCCATACAGGGTATCTACGAGCAGTACTTC.

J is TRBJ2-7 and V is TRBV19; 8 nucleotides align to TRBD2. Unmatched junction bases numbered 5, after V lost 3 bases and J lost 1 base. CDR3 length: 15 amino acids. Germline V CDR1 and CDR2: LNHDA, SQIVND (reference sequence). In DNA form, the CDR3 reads TGTGCCAGTAGTATCGGGACTAGAAATTCCTACGAGCAGTACTTC. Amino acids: CASSIGTRNSYEQYF.

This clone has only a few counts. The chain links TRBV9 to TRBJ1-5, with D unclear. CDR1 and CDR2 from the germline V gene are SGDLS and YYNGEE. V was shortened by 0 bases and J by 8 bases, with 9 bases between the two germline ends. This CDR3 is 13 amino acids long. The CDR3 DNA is TGTGCCAGCAGCGTAGATAGTTCCGAGCCCCAGCATTTT. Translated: CASSVDSSEPQHF. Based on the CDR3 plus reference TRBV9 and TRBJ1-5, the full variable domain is DSGVTQTPKHLITATGQRVTLRCSPRSGDLSVYWYQQSLDQGLQFLIQYYNGEERAKGNILERFSAQQFPDLHSELNLSSLELGDSALYFCASSVDSSEPQHFGDGTRLSIL.

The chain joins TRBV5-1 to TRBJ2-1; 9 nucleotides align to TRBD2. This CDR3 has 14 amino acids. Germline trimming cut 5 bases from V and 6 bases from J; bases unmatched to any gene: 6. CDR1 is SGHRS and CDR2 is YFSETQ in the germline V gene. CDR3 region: CASRIGLAFNEQFF. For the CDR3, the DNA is TGCGCCAGCAGGATCGGACTAGCGTTCAATGAGCAGTTCTTC.

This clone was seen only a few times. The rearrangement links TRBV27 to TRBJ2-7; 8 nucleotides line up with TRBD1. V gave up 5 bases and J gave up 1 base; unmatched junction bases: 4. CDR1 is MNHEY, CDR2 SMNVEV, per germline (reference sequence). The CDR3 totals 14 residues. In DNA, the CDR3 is TGTGCCAGCAGTCCAACAGGGGGGTCCTACGAGCAGTACTTC. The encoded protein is CASSPTGGSYEQYF.

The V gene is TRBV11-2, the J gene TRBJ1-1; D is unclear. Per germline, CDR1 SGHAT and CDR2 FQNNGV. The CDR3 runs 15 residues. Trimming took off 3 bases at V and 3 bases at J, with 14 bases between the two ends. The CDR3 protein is CASSFLTHLDTEAFF. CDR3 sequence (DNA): TGTGCCAGCAGCTTTTTGACCCACCTAGACACTGAAGCTTTCTTT.

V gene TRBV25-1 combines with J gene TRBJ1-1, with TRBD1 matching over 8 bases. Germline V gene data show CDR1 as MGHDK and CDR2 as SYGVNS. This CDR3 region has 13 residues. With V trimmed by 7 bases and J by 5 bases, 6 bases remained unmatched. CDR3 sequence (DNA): TGTGCCAGCAAGCAGGGGGCGGGAACTGAAGCTTTCTTT. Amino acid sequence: CASKQGAGTEAFF. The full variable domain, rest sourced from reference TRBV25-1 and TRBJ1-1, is EADIYQTPRYLVIGTGKKITLECSQTMGHDKMYWYQQDPGMELHLIHYSYGVNSTEKGDLSSESTVSRIRTEHFPLTLESARPSHTSQYLCASKQGAGTEAFFGQGTRLTVV.

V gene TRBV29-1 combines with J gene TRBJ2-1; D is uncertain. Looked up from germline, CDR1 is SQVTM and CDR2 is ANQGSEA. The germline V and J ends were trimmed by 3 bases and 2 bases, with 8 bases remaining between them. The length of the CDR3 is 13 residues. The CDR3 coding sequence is TGCAGCGTTGACCTGTCGGCCTACAATGAGCAGTTCTTC. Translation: CSVDLSAYNEQFF.

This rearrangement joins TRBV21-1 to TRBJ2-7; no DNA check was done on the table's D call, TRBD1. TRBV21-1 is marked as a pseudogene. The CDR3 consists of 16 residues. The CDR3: CASSKALGQGPSEQYF. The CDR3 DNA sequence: TGTGCCAGCAGCAAAGCGCTGGGCCAGGGCCCGTCCGAGCAGTACTTC.

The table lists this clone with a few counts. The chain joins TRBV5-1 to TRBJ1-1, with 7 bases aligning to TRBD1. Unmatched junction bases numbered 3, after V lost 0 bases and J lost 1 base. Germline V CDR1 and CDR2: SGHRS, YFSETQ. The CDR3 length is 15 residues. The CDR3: CASSLGGQRNTEAFF. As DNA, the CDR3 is TGCGCCAGCAGCTTGGGGGGACAGAGGAACACTGAAGCTTTCTTT.

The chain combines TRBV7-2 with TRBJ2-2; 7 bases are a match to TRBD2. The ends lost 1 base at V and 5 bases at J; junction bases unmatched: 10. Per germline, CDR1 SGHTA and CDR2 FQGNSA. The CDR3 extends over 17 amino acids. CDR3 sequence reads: CASSLGGWEGRTGELFF. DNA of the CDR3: TGTGCCAGCAGCTTAGGGGGTTGGGAGGGGAGGACCGGGGAGCTGTTTTTT. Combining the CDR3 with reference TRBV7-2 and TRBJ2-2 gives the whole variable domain GAGVSQSPSNKVTEKGKDVELRCDPISGHTALYWYRQSLGQGLEFLIYFQGNSAPDKSGLPSDRFSAERTGGSVSTLTIQRTQQEDSAVYLCASSLGGWEGRTGELFFGEGSRLTVL.

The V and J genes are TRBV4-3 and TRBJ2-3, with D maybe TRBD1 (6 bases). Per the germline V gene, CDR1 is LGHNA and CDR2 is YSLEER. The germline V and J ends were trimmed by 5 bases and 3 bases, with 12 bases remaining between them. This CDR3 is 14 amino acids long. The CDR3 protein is CASSKQGRTDTQYF. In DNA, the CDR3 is TGCGCCAGCAGCAAACAGGGACGGACAGATACGCAGTATTTT.

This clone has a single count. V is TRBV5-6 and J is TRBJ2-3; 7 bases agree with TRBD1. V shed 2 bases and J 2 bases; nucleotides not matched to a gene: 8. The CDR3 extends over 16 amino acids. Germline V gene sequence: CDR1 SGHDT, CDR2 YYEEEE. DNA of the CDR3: TGTGCCAGCAGCTTAGCTGGGACAGCCTCCACAGATACGCAGTATTTT. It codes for CASSLAGTASTDTQYF.

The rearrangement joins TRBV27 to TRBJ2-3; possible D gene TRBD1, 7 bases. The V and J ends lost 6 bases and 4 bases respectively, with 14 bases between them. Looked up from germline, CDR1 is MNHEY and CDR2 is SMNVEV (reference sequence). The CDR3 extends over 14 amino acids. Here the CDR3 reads CASRRTGGADTQYF. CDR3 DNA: TGTGCCAGCAGACGGACAGGCGGGGCAGATACGCAGTATTTT.

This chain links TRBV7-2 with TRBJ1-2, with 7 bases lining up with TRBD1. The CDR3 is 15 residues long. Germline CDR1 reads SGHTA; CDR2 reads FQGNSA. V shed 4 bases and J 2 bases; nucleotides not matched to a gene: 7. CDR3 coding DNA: TGTGCCAGCAGCTCAGAGGGCAGGGGGAACTATGGCTACACCTTC. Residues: CASSSEGRGNYGYTF.

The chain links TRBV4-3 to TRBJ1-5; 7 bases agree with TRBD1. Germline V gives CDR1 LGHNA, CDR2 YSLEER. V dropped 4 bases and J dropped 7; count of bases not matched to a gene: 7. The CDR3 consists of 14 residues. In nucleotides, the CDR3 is TGCGCCAGCAGCCGTGAAACAGGGGACCAGCCCCAGCATTTT. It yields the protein CASSRETGDQPQHF.

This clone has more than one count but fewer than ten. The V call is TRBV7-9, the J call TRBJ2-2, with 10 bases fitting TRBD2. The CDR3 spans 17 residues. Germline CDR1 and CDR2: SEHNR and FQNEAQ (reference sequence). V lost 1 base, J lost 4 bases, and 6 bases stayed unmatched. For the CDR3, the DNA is TGTGCCAGCAGCTTAGAGAGACTAGCGGGTTCCACCGGGGAGCTGTTTTTT. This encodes CASSLERLAGSTGELFF.

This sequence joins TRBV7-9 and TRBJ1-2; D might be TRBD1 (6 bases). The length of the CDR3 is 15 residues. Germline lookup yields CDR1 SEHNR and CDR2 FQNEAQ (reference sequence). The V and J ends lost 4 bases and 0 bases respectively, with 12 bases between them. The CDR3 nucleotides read TGTGCCAGCAGCTCCGACAGGCAACCTAACTATGGCTACACCTTC. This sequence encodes CASSSDRQPNYGYTF.